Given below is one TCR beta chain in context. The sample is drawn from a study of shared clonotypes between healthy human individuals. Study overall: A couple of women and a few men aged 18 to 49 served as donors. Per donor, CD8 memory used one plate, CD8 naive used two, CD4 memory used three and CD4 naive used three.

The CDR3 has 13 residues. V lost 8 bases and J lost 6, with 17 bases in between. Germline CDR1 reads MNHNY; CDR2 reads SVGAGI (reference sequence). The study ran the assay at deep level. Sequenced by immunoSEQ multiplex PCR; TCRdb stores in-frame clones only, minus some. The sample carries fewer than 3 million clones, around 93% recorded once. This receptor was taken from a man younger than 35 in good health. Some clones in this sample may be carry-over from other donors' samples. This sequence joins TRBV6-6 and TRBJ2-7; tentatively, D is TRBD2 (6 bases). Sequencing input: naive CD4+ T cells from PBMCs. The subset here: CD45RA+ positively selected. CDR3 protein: CASRERDSGEQYF. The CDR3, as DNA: TGTGCCAGCCGGGAGCGCGACTCGGGCGAGCAGTACTTC.